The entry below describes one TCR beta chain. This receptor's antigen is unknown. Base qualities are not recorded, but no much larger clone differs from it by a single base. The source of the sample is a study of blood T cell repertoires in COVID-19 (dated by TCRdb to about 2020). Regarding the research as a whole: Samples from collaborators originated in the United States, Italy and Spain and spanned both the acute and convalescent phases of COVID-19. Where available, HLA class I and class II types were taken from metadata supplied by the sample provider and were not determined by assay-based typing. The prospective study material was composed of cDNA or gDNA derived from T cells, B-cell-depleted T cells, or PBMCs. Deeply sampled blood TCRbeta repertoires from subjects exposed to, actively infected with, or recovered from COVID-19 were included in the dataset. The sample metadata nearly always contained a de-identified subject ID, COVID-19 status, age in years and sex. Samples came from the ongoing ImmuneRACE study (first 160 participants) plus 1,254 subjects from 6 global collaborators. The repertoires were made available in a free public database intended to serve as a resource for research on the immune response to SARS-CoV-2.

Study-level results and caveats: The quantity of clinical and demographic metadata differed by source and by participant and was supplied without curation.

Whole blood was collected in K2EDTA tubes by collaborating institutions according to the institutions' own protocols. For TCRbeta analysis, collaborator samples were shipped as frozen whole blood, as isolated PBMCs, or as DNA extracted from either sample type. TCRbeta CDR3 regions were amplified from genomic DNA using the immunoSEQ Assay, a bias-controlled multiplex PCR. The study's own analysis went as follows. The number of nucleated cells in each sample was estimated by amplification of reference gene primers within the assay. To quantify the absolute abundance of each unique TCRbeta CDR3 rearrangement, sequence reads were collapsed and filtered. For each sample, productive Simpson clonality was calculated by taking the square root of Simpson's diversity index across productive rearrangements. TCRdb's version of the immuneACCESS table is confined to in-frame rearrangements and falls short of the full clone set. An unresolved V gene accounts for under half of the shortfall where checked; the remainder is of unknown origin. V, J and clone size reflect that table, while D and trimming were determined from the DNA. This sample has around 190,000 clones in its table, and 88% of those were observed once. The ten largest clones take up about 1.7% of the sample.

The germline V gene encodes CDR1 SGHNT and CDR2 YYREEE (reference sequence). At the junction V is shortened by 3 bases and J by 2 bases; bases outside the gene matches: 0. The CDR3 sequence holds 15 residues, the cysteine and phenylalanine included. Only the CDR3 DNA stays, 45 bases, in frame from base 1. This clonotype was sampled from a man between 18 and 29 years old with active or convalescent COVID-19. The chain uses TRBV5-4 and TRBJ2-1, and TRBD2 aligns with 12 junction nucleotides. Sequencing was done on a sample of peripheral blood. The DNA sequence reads TGTGCCAGCAGCTGGACTAGCGGGACCTACAATGAGCAGTTCTTC. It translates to CASSWTSGTYNEQFF.